The clone carrying this TCR beta chain showed up just a few times. The data were taken from a study of CD8+CD57+ T cells in acquired aplastic anemia. The CDR3 is 14 amino acids. With 3 bases clipped from V and 4 bases from J, the junction kept 5 bases outside the gene matches. The germline V gene has CDR1 DFQATT and CDR2 SNEGSKA (reference sequence). Genomic DNA was employed as the template in profiling TCR beta VDJ and CDR3. TCRdb processed the reads anew with MiXCR; each CDR3 protein has one entry. The top ten hold around 0.82% of the sample, which has approximately 470,000 distinct CDR3 sequences, about a third seen once. For sequencing, patients were chosen who had shown expansion of CD8+CD57+ cells by flow cytometry. The study sampled blood from patients who had received no therapy.

Sequenced: sorted CD4+, CD8+, or CD8+CD57+ T cells (not recorded which) from PBMCs. This receptor was identified in a human donor with aplastic anemia. The chain couples TRBV20-1 to TRBJ2-2; TRBD2 matches at 7 bases. In nucleotides, the CDR3 is TGCAGTGCTAGTTCCGGGAGGAGCACCGGGGAGCTGTTTTTT. As protein: CSASSGRSTGELFF.